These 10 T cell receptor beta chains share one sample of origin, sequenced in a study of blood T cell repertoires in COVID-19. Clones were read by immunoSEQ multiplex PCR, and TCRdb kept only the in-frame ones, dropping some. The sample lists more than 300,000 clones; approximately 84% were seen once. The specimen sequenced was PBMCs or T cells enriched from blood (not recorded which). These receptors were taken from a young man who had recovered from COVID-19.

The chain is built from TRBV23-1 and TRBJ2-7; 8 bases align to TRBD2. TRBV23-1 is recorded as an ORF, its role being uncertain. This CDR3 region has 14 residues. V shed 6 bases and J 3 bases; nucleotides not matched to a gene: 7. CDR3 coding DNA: TGCGCCAGCAGCCAACTAGCGGAGCACTACGAGCAGTACTTC. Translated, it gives CASSQLAEHYEQYF.

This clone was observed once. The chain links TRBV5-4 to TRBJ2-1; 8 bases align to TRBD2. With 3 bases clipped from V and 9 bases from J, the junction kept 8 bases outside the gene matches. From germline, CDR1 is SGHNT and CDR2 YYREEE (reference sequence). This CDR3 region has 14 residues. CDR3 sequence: CASSSAGVRGEQFF. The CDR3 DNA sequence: TGTGCCAGCAGCTCAGCGGGAGTAAGGGGTGAGCAGTTCTTC. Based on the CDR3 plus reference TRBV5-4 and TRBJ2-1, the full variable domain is ETGVTQSPTHLIKTRGQQVTLRCSSQSGHNTVSWYQQALGQGPQFIFQYYREEENGRGNFPPRFSGLQFPNYSSELNVNALELDDSALYLCASSSAGVRGEQFFGPGTRLTVL.

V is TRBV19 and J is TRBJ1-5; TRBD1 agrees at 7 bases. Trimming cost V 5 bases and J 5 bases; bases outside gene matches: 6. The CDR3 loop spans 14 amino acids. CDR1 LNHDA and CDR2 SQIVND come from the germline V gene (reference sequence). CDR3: CASSSGQPHQPQHF. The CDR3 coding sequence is TGTGCCAGTAGTTCGGGACAGCCCCATCAGCCCCAGCATTTT.

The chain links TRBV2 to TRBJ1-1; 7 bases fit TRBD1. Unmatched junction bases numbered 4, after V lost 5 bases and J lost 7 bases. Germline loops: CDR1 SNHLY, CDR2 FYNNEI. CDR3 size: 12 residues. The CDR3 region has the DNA TGTGCCAGCAGTCGACAGGGAGGTGAAGCTTTCTTT. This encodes CASSRQGGEAFF.

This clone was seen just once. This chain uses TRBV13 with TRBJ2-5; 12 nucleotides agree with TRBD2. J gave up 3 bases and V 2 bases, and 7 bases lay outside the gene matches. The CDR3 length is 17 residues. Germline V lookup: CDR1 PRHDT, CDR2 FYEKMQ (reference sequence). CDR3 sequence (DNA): TGTGCCAGCAGCTTACTTTCTAGCGGGAGGGGAAAAGAGACCCAGTACTTC. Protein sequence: CASSLLSSGRGKETQYF.

CDR3 sequence: CAWSPFHGYTF. The CDR3 DNA is TGTGCCTGGAGTCCCTTCCATGGCTACACCTTC. The chain couples TRBV30 to TRBJ1-2; D is unclear. Trimming stripped 2 bases from V and 6 bases from J, with 7 bases between. Germline V lookup: CDR1 GTSNPN, CDR2 SVGIG (reference sequence). This CDR3 contains 11 residues.

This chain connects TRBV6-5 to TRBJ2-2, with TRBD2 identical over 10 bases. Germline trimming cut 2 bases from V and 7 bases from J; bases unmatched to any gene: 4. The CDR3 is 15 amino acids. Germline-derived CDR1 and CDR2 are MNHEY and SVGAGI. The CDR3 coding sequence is TGTGCCAGCAGTTACGGGCTAGCGGGAGTCGGGGAGCTGTTTTTT. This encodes CASSYGLAGVGELFF.

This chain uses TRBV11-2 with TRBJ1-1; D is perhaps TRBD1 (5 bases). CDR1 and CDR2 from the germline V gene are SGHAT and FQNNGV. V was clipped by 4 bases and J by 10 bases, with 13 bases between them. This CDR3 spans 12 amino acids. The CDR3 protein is CASSSWGQGAFF. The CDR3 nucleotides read TGTGCCAGCAGCTCATGGGGCCAAGGAGCTTTCTTT.

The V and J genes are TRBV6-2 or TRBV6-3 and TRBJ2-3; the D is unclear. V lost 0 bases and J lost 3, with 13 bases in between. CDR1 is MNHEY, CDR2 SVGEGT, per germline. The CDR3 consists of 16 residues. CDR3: CASSYSPQDHTDTQYF. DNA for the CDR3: TGTGCCAGCAGTTACTCGCCGCAGGATCATACAGATACGCAGTATTTT.

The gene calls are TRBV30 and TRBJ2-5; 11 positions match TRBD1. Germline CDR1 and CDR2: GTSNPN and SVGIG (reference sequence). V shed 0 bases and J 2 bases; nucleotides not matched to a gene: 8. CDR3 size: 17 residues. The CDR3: CAWSVKYRDRGQETQYF. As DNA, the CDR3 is TGTGCCTGGAGTGTCAAGTACCGGGACAGGGGGCAAGAGACCCAGTACTTC.